This section outlines one T cell receptor (beta chain) sequence together with its context. The antigen remains undetermined. This entry comes from a study of Ad26.COV2.S vaccination and SARS-CoV-2 variants. Study at large: In the COV1001 trial, the donor was in the Ad26.COV2.S arm. The study gave Ad26.COV2.S intramuscularly, once or twice 56 days apart. Regarding the study as a whole: It is possible that the TCR breadth and depth analyses underestimated the total T cell responses.

V shed 10 bases and J shed 8 bases, with 23 bases lying between them. This CDR3 has 14 residues. CDR1 and CDR2 (germline): LNHDA, SQIVND (reference sequence). Treatment: 19 received Ad26.COV2.S at low or high dose, single or two shots; a few received placebo; per-sample allocation not given. Specimen acquisition occurred on day 63 following the initial vaccine or placebo injection. An adult aged 18-55 years in Boston served as the donor. The protocol was immunoSEQ multiplex PCR, while the TCRdb copy is restricted to in-frame clones and leaves out a portion. The sample holds hundreds of thousands of clones, 88% seen once.

This material consisted of peripheral blood, taken in a trial of Ad26.COV2.S vaccine versus placebo. V and J are TRBV19 and TRBJ1-2; no reliable D call. The receptor comes from a person between 18 and 60 years old who received the Ad26.COV2.S COVID-19 vaccine or a placebo. The CDR3 DNA reads TGTGCCACCTCCACAGTCGGAGGGAAGGAGGGCTACACCTTC. Protein product: CATSTVGGKEGYTF.